The 11 T cell receptor beta chains presented below share a single source sample, sequenced in a study of blood T cell repertoires in COVID-19. Profiled with immunoSEQ multiplex PCR; TCRdb holds only in-frame clones, not every one. The table records 8,000 to 10,000 clones, just over 75% of them present only once. Specimen: peripheral blood. The source of these receptors is a human donor in a cohort sampled during active COVID-19.

This clone was observed a handful of times. The CDR3 DNA reads TGCGCCAGCAGCCAGGAGGCGGTGGGCGAGCAGTACTTC. It codes for CASSQEAVGEQYF. The genes are TRBV4-3 and TRBJ2-7; tentatively, D is TRBD2 (5 bases). The CDR3 loop spans 13 amino acids. With 3 bases removed from V and 6 bases from J, the gap between germline ends came to 12 bases. Per germline, CDR1 LGHNA and CDR2 YSLEER.

The table lists this clone with a few counts. The V and J genes are TRBV7-9 and TRBJ2-1; D gene uncertain. V gave up 2 bases and J gave up 6 bases, with 17 bases separating them. Germline-derived CDR1 and CDR2 are SEHNR and FQNEAQ (reference sequence). The CDR3 is made up of 16 amino acids. In DNA form, the CDR3 reads TGTGCCAGCAGCTTAATCTCTTGGGCTACTCGCAATGAGCAGTTCTTC. Translating gives CASSLISWATRNEQFF.

V gene TRBV11-2 combines with J gene TRBJ2-5; 7 bases align to TRBD1. CDR3 size: 17 residues. Germline lookup yields CDR1 SGHAT and CDR2 FQNNGV. Trimming took 2 bases from V and 1 from J; bases not matched to a gene: 10. The DNA for the CDR3 is TGTGCCAGCAGCTTATTGAGAGGGAAGGGGGCCCAAGAGACCCAGTACTTC. This translates into CASSLLRGKGAQETQYF.

The rearrangement uses TRBV27 and TRBJ2-1; tentative D call: TRBD1 (7 bases). The CDR3 has 18 residues. Trimming pared 6 bases from V and 2 bases from J, leaving 23 bases between. Germline CDR1 reads MNHEY; CDR2 reads SMNVEV (reference sequence). The CDR3 sequence is CASRGLFSRDRPYNEQFF. The CDR3 DNA is TGTGCCAGCAGAGGACTATTCTCCCGGGACAGACCCTACAATGAGCAGTTCTTC.

The V and J genes are TRBV2 and TRBJ1-5; D not certain. CDR3 size: 15 residues. Trimming left V 3 bases short and J 2 bases short, with 11 bases between. Germline V gene lookup returns CDR1 SNHLY and CDR2 FYNNEI. The CDR3 spells CASSEFLEGNQPQHF. Written as DNA, the CDR3 is TGTGCCAGCAGTGAGTTTTTGGAGGGCAATCAGCCCCAGCATTTT. Drawing the rest from reference TRBV2 and TRBJ1-5, the complete variable domain is EPEVTQTPSHQVTQMGQEVILRCVPISNHLYFYWYRQILGQKVEFLVSFYNNEISEKSEIFDDQFSVERPDGSNFTLKIRSTKLEDSAMYFCASSEFLEGNQPQHFGDGTRLSIL.

V gene TRBV27 combines with J gene TRBJ2-1; 11 nucleotides agree with TRBD2. Looked up from germline, CDR1 is MNHEY and CDR2 is SMNVEV (reference sequence). V shed 4 bases, J shed 2 bases, and the junction held 1 base outside the gene matches. The CDR3 is 15 amino acids. CDR3 nucleotide sequence: TGTGCCAGCAGTTATAGCGGGGGGGCCTACAATGAGCAGTTCTTC. Translated, it gives CASSYSGGAYNEQFF.

The chain carries TRBV2 and TRBJ2-7, with D possibly TRBD2 on 6 matching bases. The germline gives CDR1 SNHLY, CDR2 FYNNEI. This CDR3 has 14 amino acids. V dropped 4 bases and J dropped 3 bases, with 13 bases sitting between them. The CDR3 loop reads CASSGRGRVYEQYF. CDR3 in DNA: TGTGCCAGCAGTGGGCGGGGCAGGGTCTACGAGCAGTACTTC. Combining the CDR3 with reference TRBV2 and TRBJ2-7 gives the whole variable domain EPEVTQTPSHQVTQMGQEVILRCVPISNHLYFYWYRQILGQKVEFLVSFYNNEISEKSEIFDDQFSVERPDGSNFTLKIRSTKLEDSAMYFCASSGRGRVYEQYFGPGTRLTVT.

The chain couples TRBV3-1 (or the pseudogene TRBV3-2) to TRBJ1-1; no reliable D call. V shed 1 base and J shed 9 bases, with 9 bases lying between them. The CDR3 sequence is 12 residues long. CDR1 is LGHDT and CDR2 is YNNKEL in the germline V gene (reference sequence). CDR3 DNA: TGTGCCAGCAGCCAAGCCGGGTCTAAAGCTTTCTTT. This encodes CASSQAGSKAFF.

A few counts support this clone. The chain recombines TRBV3-1 (or the pseudogene TRBV3-2) with TRBJ2-7; 10 bases align to TRBD2. CDR1 is LGHDT, CDR2 YNNKEL, per germline (reference sequence). V lost 0 bases and J lost 2; bases outside the gene matches: 4. There are 16 residues in the CDR3. CDR3 nucleotides: TGTGCCAGCAGCCAAGATCTTCTAGCGGGAGCCTACGAGCAGTACTTC. Translation gives CASSQDLLAGAYEQYF.

The CDR3 DNA sequence: TGTGCCAGCAGCTCCGGGACAGACCAAGAGACCCAGTACTTC. This gives the protein CASSSGTDQETQYF. The V and J genes are TRBV5-4 and TRBJ2-5; 7 positions match TRBD1. CDR1 is SGHNT, CDR2 YYREEE, per germline (reference sequence). The CDR3 loop spans 14 amino acids. V shed 3 bases and J 0 bases; nucleotides not matched to a gene: 2.

The chain employs TRBV30 and TRBJ1-3; D remains ambiguous. V lost 0 bases and J lost 4, with 7 bases in between. Germline CDR1 reads GTSNPN; CDR2 reads SVGIG (reference sequence). The CDR3 has 13 amino acids. The CDR3 spells CAWSVLWGNTIYF. The CDR3 region has the DNA TGTGCCTGGAGTGTACTTTGGGGAAACACCATATATTTT.